This TCR beta chain was profiled in a study of blood T cell repertoires in COVID-19. Using immunoSEQ multiplex PCR, the repertoire was profiled, and TCRdb retains in-frame clones only, with some absent. Found here are over 150,000 clones, about 88% of them singletons; the top ten hold 15% to 20%. This clone has only one observation. V was clipped by 1 base and J by 2 bases; unmatched bases: 9. CDR1 and CDR2 (germline): SGHDT, YYEEEE. The CDR3 sequence is 18 residues long. This clonotype was obtained from a man between 45 and 60 years old with COVID-19, enrolled during active disease. The specimen was peripheral blood. This chain links TRBV5-6 with TRBJ2-5, with 12 positions matching TRBD2. CDR3 in amino acids: CASSLRTSGIGKQETQYF. The DNA for the CDR3 is TGTGCCAGCAGCTTGCGGACTAGCGGGATTGGGAAGCAAGAGACCCAGTACTTC.